The 3 T cell receptor beta chains below were found in one sample sequenced in a study of T cells after yellow fever vaccination. TCRdb reanalysed the 5' RACE reads using MiXCR and keeps one entry per CDR3 protein. Seen here are 250,000 to 400,000 distinct CDR3 sequences, around 4.5% observed once, and the top ten hold roughly a fifth. Material: PBMCs, obtained 15 days after the yellow fever booster vaccination. All receptors come from a man aged 18 to 29 who received the YFV17D yellow fever vaccine.

The chain uses TRBV7-8 and TRBJ2-1; D remains ambiguous. Germline-derived CDR1 and CDR2 are SGHVS and FQNEAQ. The length of the CDR3 is 17 residues. With 1 base removed from V and 0 bases from J, the gap between germline ends came to 13 bases. The CDR3: CASSLVPTSSSYNEQFF. DNA for the CDR3: TGTGCCAGCAGCTTAGTTCCGACTTCTAGCTCCTACAATGAGCAGTTCTTC. Based on the CDR3 plus reference TRBV7-8 and TRBJ2-1, the full variable domain is GAGVSQSPRYKVAKRGQDVALRCDPISGHVSLFWYQQALGQGPEFLTYFQNEAQLDKSGLPSDRFFAERPEGSVSTLKIQRTQQEDSAVYLCASSLVPTSSSYNEQFFGPGTRLTVL.

In this sample, this clonotype turned up a few times. The chain joins TRBV4-1 to TRBJ1-1; maybe TRBD1 (6 bases). The CDR3 contains 17 residues. Germline V lookup: CDR1 MGHRA, CDR2 YSYEKL. V shed 4 bases and J shed 0 bases, with 18 bases lying between them. The DNA of the CDR3 is TGCGCCAGCAGCCCAGCATCCGGGACACTCATGAACACTGAAGCTTTCTTT. As protein: CASSPASGTLMNTEAFF.

The gene calls are TRBV7-7 and TRBJ2-7; 7 nucleotides agree with TRBD1. The CDR3 covers 15 residues. Germline V lookup: CDR1 SSHAT, CDR2 FNYEAQ (reference sequence). The CDR3: CASSLAYRGSYEQYV. The CDR3 DNA reads TGTGCTAGCAGCTTAGCGTACAGGGGTTCCTACGAGCAGTACGTC.